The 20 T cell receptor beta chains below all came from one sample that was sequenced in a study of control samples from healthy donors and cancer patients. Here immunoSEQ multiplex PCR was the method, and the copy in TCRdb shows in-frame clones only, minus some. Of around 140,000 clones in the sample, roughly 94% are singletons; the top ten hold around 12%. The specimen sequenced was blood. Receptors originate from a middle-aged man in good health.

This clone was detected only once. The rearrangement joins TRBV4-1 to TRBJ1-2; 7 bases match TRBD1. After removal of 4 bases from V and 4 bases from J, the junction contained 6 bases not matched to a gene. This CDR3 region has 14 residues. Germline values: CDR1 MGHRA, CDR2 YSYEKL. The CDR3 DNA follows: TGCGCCAGCAGCCGCCTCGGGACAGCCTATGGCTACACCTTC. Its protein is CASSRLGTAYGYTF.

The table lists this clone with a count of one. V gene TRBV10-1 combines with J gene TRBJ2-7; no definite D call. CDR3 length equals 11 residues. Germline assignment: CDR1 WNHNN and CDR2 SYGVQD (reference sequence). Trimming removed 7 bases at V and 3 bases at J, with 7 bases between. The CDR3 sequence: CASMMIYEQYF. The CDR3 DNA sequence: TGCGCCAGCATGATGATCTACGAGCAGTACTTC.

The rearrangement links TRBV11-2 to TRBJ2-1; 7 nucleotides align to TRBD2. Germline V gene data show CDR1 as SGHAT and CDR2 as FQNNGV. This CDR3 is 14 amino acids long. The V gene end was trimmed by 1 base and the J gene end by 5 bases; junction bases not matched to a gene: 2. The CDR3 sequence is CASSLGLADNEQFF. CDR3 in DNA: TGTGCCAGCAGCTTAGGGCTAGCGGACAATGAGCAGTTCTTC.

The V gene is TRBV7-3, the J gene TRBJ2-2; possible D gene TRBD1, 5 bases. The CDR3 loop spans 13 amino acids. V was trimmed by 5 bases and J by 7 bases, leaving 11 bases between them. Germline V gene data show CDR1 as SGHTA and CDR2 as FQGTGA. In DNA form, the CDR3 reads TGTGCCAGCAGCGCCCAGGGTAGCGGGGAGCTGTTTTTT. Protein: CASSAQGSGELFF.

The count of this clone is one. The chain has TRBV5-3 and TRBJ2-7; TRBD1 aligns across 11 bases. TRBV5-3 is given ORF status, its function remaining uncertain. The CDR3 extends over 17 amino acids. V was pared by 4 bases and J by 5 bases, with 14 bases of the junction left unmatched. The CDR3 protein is CARSKYPWGTGGDEQYF. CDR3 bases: TGTGCCAGAAGCAAATATCCTTGGGGGACAGGGGGTGACGAGCAGTACTTC.

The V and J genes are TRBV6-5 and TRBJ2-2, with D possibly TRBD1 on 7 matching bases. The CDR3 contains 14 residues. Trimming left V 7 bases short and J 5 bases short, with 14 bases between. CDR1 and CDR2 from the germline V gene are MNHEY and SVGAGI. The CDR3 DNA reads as TGTGCCAGCAAATCAGGGGGGTCAACCGGGGAGCTGTTTTTT. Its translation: CASKSGGSTGELFF.

CDR3 sequence (DNA): TGCGCCAGCAGGTTTAACATCCAAGAGACCCAGTACTTC. This gives the protein CASRFNIQETQYF. The rearrangement joins TRBV5-1 to TRBJ2-5, with D uncertain. V lost 5 bases, J lost 1 base, and 9 bases lay in between. Per germline, CDR1 SGHRS and CDR2 YFSETQ. The CDR3 is made up of 13 amino acids.

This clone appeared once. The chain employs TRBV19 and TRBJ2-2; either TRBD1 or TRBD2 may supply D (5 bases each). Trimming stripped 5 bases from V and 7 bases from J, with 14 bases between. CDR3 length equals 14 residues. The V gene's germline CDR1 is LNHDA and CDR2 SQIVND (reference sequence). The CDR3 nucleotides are TGTGCCAGTAGTCCTGACGGGACGGTCGGGGAGCTGTTTTTT. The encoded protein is CASSPDGTVGELFF.

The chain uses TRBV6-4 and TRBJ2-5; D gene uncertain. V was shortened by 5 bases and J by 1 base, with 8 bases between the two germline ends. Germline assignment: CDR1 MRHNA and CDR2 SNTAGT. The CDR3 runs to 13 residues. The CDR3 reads CASSQEPQETQYF. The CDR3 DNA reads TGTGCCAGCAGTCAGGAGCCCCAAGAGACCCAGTACTTC.

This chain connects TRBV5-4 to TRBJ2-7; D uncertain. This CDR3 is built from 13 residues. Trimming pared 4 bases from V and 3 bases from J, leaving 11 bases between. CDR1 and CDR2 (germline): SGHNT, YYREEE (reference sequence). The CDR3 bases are TGTGCCAGCAGCCAGCCGGAGTACTACGAGCAGTACTTC. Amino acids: CASSQPEYYEQYF.

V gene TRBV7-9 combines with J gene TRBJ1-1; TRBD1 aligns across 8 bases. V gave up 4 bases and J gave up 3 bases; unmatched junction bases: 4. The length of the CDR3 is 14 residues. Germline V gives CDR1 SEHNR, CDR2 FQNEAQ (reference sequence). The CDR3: CASSSTGEDTEAFF. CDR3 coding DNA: TGTGCCAGCAGCTCGACAGGGGAGGACACTGAAGCTTTCTTT.

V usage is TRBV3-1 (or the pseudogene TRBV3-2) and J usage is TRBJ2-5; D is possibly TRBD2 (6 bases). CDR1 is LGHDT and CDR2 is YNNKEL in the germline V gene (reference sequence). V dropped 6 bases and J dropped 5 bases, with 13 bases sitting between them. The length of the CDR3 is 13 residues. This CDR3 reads CASSPRRGETQYF. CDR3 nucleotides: TGTGCCAGCAGTCCGAGGAGGGGTGAGACCCAGTACTTC.

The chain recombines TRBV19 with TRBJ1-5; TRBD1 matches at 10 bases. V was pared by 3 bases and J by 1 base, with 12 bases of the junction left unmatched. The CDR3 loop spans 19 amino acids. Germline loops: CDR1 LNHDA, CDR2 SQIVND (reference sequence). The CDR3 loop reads CASSILDRGLFLSNQPQHF. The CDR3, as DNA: TGTGCCAGTAGTATCCTCGACAGGGGGCTTTTCCTGAGCAATCAGCCCCAGCATTTT.

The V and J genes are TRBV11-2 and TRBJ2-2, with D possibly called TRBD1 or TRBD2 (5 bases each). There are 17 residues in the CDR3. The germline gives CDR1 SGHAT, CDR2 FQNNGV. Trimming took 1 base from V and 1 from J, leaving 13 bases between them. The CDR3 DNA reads TGTGCCAGCAGCTTAGGGTGGGGGACCGGGAACACCGGGGAGCTGTTTTTT. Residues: CASSLGWGTGNTGELFF.

The CDR3 reads CASSLAMGVGQPQHF. The CDR3 region has the DNA TGTGCCAGCAGCTTAGCGATGGGGGTAGGACAGCCCCAGCATTTT. The chain carries TRBV7-2 and TRBJ1-5, with D tentatively TRBD1 (5 bases). Looked up from germline, CDR1 is SGHTA and CDR2 is FQGNSA. The CDR3 totals 15 residues. The V end lost 0 bases, the J end lost 7 bases, and 13 bases lay between the germline ends.

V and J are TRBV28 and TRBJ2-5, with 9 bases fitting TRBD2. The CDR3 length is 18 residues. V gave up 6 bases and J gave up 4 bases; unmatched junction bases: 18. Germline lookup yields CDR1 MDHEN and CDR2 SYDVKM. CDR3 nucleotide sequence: TGTGCCAGCAGCAGTTTACCCCATACGCTAGCGGGGAGAGAGACCCAGTACTTC. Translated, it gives CASSSLPHTLAGRETQYF.

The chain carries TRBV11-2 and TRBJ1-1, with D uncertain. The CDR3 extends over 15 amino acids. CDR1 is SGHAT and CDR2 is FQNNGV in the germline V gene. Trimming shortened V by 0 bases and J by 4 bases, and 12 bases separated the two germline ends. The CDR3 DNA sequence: TGTGCCAGCAGCTTAGACAGGAGATTCGGCACTGAAGCTTTCTTT. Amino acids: CASSLDRRFGTEAFF.

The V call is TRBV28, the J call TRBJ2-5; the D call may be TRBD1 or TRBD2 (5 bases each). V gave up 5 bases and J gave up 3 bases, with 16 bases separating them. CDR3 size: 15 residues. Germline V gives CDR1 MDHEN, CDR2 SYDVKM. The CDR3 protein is CASSPQRWGKETQYF. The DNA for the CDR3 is TGTGCCAGCAGTCCGCAGCGGTGGGGGAAAGAGACCCAGTACTTC.

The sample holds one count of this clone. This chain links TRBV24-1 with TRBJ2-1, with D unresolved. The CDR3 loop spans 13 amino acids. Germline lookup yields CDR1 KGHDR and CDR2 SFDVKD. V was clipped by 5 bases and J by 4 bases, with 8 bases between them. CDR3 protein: CATSGRSYNEQFF. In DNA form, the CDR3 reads TGTGCCACCAGTGGACGGAGTTACAATGAGCAGTTCTTC.

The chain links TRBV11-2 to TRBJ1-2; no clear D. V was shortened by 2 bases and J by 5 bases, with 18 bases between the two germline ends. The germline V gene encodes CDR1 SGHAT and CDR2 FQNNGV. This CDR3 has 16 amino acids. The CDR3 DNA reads TGTGCCAGCAGCTTATTGGTAGATATAAAGTGGTATGGCTACACCTTC. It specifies CASSLLVDIKWYGYTF.